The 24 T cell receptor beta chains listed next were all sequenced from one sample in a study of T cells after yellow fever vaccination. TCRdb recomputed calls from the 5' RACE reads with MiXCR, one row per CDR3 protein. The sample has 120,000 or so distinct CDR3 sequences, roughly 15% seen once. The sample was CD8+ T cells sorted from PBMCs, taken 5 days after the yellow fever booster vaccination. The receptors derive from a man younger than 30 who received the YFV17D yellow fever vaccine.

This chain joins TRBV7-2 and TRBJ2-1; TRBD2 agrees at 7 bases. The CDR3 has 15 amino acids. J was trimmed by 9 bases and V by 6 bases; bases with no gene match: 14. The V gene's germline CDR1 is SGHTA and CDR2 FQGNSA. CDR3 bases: TGTGCCAGCAGGGGTCGGGGGGTGTGCATCCGTGAGCAGTTCTTC. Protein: CASRGRGVCIREQFF.

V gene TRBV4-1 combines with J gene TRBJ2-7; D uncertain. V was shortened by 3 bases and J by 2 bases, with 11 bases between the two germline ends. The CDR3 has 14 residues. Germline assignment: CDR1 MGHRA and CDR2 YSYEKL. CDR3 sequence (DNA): TGCGCCAGCAGCCAGGTACGGGTGGCCTACGAGCAGTACTTC. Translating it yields CASSQVRVAYEQYF.

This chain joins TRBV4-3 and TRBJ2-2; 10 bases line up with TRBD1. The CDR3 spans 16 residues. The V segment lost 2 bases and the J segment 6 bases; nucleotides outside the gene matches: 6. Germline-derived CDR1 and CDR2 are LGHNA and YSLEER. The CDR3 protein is CASSQLPGQGSGELFF. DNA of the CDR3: TGCGCCAGCAGCCAATTACCGGGACAGGGGTCCGGGGAGCTGTTTTTT.

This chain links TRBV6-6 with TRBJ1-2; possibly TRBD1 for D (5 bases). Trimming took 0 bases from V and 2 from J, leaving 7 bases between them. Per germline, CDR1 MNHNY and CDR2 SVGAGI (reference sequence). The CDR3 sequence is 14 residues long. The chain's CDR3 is CASSYSGGNYGYTF. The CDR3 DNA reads TGTGCCAGCAGTTACTCGGGGGGAAACTATGGCTACACCTTC.

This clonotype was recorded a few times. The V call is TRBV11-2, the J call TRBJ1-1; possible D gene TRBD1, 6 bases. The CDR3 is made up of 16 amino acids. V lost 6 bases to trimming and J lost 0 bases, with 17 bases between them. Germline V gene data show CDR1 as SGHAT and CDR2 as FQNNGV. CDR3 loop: CASSRTTGHLNTEAFF. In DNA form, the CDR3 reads TGTGCCAGCAGTCGAACCACGGGACACTTGAACACTGAAGCTTTCTTT. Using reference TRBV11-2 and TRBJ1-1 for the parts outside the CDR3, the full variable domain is EAGVAQSPRYKIIEKRQSVAFWCNPISGHATLYWYQQILGQGPKLLIQFQNNGVVDDSQLPKDRFSAERLKGVDSTLKIQPAKLEDSAVYLCASSRTTGHLNTEAFFGQGTRLTVV.

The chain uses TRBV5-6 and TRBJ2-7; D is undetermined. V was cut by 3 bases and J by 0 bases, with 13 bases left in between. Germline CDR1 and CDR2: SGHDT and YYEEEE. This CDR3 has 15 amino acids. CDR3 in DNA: TGTGCCAGCAGCTCCATTATGCTAGTCTCCTACGAGCAGTACTTC. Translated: CASSSIMLVSYEQYF.

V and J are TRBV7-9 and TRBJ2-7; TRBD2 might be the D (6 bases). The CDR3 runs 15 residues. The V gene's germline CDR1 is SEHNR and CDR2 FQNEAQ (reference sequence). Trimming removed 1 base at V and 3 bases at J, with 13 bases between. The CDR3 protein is CASSLEANGSYEQYF. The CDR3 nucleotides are TGTGCCAGCAGCTTAGAGGCCAACGGGAGCTACGAGCAGTACTTC.

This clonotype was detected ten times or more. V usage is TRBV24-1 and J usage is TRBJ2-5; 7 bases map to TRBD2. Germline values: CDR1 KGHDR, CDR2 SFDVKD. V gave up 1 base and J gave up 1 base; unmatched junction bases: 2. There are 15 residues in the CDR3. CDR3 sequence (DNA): TGTGCCACCAGTGATTTCCGGGGGGTCCAAGAGACCCAGTACTTC. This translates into CATSDFRGVQETQYF.

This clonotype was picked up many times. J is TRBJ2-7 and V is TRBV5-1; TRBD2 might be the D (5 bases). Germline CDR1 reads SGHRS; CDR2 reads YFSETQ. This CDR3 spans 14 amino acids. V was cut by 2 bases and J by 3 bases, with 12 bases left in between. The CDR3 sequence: CASSLTDFDYEQYF. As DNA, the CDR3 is TGCGCCAGCAGCTTAACGGACTTCGACTACGAGCAGTACTTC.

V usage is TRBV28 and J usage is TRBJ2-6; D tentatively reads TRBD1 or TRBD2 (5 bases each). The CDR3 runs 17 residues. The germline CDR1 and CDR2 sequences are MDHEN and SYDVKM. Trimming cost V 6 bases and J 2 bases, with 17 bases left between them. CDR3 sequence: CASSSGTQRAGANVLTF. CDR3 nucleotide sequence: TGTGCCAGCAGCTCAGGGACCCAGAGGGCTGGGGCCAACGTCCTGACTTTC. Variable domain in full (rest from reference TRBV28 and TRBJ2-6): DVKVTQSSRYLVKRTGEKVFLECVQDMDHENMFWYRQDPGLGLRLIYFSYDVKMKEKGDIPEGYSVSREKKERFSLILESASTNQTSMYLCASSSGTQRAGANVLTFGAGSRLTVL.

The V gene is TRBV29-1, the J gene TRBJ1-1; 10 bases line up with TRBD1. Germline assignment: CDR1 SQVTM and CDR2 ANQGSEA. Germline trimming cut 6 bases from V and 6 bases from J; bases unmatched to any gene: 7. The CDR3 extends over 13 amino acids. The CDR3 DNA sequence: TGCAGCGTGGGACAGGGGCCTGAGGCTGAAGCTTTCTTT. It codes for CSVGQGPEAEAFF.

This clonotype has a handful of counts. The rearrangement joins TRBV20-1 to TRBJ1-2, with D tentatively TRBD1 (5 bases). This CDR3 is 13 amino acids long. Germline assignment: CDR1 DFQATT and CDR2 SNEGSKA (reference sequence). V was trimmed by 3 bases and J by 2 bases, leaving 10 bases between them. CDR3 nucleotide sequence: TGCAGTGCTAGGGCCAGGGAGAACTATGGCTACACCTTC. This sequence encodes CSARARENYGYTF.

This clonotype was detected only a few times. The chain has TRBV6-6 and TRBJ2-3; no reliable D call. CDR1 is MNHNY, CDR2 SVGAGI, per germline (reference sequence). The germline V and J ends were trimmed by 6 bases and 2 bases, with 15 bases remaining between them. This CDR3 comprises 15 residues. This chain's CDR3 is CASSQSLISTDTQYF. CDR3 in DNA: TGTGCCAGCAGCCAGTCCCTGATTTCCACAGATACGCAGTATTTT.

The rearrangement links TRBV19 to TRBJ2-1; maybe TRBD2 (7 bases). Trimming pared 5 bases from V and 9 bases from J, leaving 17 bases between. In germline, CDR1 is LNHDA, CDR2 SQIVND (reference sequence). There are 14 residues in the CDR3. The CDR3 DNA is TGTGCCAGTAGTGTAGGGGAGGGGGGCTTTGAGCAGTTCTTC. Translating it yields CASSVGEGGFEQFF.

CDR3 bases: TGCAGCGGAAGACAGGGATCGCCTGAAGCTTTCTTT. The encoded protein is CSGRQGSPEAFF. This rearrangement joins TRBV29-1 to TRBJ1-1, with 7 positions matching TRBD1. The V segment lost 7 bases and the J segment 6 bases; nucleotides outside the gene matches: 8. Germline assignment: CDR1 SQVTM and CDR2 ANQGSEA. The CDR3 sequence is 12 residues long.

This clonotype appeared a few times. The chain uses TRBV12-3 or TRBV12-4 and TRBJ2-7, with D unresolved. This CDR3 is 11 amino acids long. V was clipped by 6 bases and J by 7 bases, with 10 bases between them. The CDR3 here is CASSAGWEQYV. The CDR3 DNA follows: TGTGCCAGCAGCGCCGGATGGGAGCAGTACGTC.

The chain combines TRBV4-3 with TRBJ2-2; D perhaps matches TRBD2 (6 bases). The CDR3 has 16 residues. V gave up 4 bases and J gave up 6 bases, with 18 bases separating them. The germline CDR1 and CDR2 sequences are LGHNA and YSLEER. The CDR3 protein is CASSPVASVGSGELFF. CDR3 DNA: TGCGCCAGCAGCCCTGTCGCTAGCGTAGGGTCCGGGGAGCTGTTTTTT.

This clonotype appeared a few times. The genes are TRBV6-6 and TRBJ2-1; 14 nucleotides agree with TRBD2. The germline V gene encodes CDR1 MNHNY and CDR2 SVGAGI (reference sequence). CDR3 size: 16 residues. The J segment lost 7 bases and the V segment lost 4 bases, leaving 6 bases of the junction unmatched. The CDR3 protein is CASSFRLAGGRNEQFF. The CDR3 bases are TGTGCCAGCAGTTTCCGACTAGCGGGGGGGCGGAATGAGCAGTTCTTC.

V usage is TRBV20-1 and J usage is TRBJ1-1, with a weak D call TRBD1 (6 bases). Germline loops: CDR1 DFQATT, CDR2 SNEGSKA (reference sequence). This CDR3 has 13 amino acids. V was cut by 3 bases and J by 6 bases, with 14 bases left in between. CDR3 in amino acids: CSARHRVWPEAFF. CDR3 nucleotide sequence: TGCAGTGCTAGGCACAGGGTTTGGCCTGAAGCTTTCTTT.

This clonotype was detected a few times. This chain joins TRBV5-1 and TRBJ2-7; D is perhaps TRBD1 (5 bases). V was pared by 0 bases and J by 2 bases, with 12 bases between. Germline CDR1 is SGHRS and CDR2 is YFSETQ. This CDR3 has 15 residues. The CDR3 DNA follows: TGCGCCAGCAGCTTGGAGGGGCTAGGCACCTACGAGCAGTACTTC. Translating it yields CASSLEGLGTYEQYF.

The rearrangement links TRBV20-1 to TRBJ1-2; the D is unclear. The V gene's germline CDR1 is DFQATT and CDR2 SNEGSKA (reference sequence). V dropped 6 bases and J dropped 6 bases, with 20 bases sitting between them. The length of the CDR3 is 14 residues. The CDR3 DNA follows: TGCAGTGCCGAGGAGACCAAAGGGCACGATGGCTACACCTTC. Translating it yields CSAEETKGHDGYTF.

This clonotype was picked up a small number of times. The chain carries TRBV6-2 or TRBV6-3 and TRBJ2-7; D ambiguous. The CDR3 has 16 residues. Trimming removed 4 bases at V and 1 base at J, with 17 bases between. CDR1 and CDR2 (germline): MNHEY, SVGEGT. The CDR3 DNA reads TGTGCCAGCAGTTCCCCGCCTCGTATGAGTTCCTACGAGCAGTACTTC. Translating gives CASSSPPRMSSYEQYF.

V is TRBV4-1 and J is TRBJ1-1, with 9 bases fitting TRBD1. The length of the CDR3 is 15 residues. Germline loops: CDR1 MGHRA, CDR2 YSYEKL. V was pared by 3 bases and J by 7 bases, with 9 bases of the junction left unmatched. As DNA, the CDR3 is TGCGCCAGCAGCCACCGCGGGACAGGGATTGATGAAGCTTTCTTT. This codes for CASSHRGTGIDEAFF.

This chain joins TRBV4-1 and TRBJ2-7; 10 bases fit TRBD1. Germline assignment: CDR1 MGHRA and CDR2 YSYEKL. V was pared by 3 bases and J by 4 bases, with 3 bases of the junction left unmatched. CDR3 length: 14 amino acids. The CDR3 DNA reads TGCGCCAGCAGCCAGACAGGGGGCGTTTACGAGCAGTACTTC. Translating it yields CASSQTGGVYEQYF.